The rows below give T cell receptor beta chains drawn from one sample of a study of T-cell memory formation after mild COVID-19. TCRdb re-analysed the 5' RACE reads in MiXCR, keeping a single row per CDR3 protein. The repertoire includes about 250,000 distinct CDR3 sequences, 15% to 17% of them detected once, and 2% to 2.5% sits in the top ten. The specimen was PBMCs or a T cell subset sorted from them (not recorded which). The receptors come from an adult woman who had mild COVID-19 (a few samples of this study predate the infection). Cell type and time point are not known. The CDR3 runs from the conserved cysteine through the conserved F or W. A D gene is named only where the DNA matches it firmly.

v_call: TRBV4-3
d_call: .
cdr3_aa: CASSQDRVDTEAFF

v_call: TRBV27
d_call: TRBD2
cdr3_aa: CASSPLGLASAYNEQFF

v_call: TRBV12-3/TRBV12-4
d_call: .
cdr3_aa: CASSPGPGGWTEAFF

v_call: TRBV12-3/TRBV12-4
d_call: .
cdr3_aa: CASSLQNTDTQYF

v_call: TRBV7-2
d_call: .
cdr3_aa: CASSDFNQPQHF

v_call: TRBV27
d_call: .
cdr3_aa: CASSVGTGQSEQYF

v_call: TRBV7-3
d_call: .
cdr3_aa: CASSPGPATDTQYF

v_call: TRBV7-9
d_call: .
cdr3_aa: CASSFPGYTDTQYF

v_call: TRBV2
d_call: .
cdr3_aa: CASSEYNLGQVRGDTEAFF

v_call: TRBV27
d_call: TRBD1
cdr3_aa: CASSTPSPGQGKAYEQYF

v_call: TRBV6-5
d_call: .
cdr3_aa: CAKRGAGGNTIYF

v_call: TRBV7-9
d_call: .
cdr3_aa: CASSLDGGLGTDTQYF

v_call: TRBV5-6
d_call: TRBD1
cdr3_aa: CASSLARDRGRAYEQYF

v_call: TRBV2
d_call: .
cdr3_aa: CASSVGVAETQYF

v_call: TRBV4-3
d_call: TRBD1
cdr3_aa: CASSQGWTGGELFF

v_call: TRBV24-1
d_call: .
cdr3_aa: CATSEGATYEQYF

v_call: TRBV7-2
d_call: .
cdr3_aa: CASSPQWGGQPQHF

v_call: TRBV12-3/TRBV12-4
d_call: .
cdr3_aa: CASRVVRGSVGTQYF

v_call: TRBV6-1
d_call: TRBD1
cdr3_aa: CASSGTGGYNEQFF

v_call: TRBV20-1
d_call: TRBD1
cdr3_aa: CSAADRTGIAGGQPQHF

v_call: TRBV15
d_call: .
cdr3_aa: CATSSRDSGYTF

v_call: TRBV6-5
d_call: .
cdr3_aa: CASSYDGYNEQFF

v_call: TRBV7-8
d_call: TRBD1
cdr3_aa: CASSFPDRGGYEQYF

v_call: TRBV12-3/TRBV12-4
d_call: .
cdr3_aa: CASMEFSGNTIYF

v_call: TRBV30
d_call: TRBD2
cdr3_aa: CAFRLAGGGVDTQYF

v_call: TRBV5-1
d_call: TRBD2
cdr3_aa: CASSLVSSGRANGYEQYF

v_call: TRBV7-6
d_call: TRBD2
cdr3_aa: CASSLAPGGREQYF

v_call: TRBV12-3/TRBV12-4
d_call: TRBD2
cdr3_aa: CASSRPHPNLAGKGVDTQYF

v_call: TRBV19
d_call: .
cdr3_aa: CASSGSWGNNQPQHF

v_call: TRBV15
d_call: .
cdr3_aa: CATSRQGDEQFF

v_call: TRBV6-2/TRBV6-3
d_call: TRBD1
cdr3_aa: CASRKTGGFNQPQHF

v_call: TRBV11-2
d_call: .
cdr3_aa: CASSLGRRLSVTQYF

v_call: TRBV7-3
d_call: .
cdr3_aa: CASSLAGGSWTEAFF

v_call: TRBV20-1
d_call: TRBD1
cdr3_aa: CSAGGQPSSSYEQYF

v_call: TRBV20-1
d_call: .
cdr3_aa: CSARRHFQISGPLDEQFF

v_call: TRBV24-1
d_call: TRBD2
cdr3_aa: CATRTGTSGFDTQYF

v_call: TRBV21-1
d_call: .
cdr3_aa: CASSKGAAGRGQGQYF

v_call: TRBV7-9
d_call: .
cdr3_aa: CASSLGQDVATQYF

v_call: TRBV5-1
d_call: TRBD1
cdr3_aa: CASSYRGERTDTQYF

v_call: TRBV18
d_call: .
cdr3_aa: CASSPYEGVMGTEAFF

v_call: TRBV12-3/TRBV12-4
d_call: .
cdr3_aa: CASSPQGHSGANVLTF

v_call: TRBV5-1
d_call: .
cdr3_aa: CASSLAQSSYNEQFF

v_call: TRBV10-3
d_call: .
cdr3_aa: CAISVSDYSYEQYF

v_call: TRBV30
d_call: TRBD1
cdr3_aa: CAFGTGVAGELFF

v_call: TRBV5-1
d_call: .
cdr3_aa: CASSLQTRPSYNEQFF

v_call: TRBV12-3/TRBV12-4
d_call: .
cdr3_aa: CASTLRDSAYNEQFF

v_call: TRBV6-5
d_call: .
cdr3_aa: CASSYGVGRGQRGYTF

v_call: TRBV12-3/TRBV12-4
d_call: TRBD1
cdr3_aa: CASSFLGQRAFF

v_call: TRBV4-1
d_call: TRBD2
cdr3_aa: CASSQGAGGPPDTQYF

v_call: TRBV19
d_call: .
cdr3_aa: CASGGHMNTEAFF

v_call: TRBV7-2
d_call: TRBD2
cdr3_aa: CASSLWPTGGPGETQYF

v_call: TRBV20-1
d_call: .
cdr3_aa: CSAREEGLYSNQPQHF

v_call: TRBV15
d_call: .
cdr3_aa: CATGSPGQNTGELFF